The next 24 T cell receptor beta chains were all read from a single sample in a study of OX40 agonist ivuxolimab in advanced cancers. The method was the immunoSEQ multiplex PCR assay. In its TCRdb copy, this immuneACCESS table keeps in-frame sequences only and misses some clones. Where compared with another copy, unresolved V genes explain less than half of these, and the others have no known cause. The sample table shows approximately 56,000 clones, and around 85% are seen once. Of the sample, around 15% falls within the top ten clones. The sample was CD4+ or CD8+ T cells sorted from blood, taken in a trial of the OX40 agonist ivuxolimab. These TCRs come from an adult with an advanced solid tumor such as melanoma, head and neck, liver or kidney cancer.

The CDR3 DNA follows: TGCGCCAGCAGTGAACTGAGCGGGGGGGATAAAGAGACCCAGTACTTC. Its protein product is CASSELSGGDKETQYF. The chain employs TRBV10-2 and TRBJ2-5; 10 nucleotides match TRBD2. Per germline, CDR1 WSHSY and CDR2 SAAADI. This CDR3 spans 16 amino acids. V gave up 3 bases and J gave up 3 bases; unmatched junction bases: 7.

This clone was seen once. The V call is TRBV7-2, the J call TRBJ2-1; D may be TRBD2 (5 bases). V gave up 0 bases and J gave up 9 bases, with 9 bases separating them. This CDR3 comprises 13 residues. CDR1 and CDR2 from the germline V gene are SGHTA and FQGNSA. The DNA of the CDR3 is TGTGCCAGCAGCTTAGCAACGGCGGGTGAGCAGTTCTTC. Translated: CASSLATAGEQFF.

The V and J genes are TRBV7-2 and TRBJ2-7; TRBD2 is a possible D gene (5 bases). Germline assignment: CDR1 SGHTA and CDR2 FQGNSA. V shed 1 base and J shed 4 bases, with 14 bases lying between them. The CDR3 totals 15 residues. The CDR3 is CASSLVLRGSYEQYF. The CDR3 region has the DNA TGTGCCAGCAGCTTAGTTTTACGGGGATCTTACGAGCAGTACTTC.

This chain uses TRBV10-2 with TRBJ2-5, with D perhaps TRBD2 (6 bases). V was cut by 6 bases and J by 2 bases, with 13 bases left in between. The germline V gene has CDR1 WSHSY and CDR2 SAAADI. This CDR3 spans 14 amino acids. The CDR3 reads CASSPSAFQETQYF. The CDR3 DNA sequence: TGCGCCAGCAGCCCTAGCGCTTTTCAAGAGACCCAGTACTTC.

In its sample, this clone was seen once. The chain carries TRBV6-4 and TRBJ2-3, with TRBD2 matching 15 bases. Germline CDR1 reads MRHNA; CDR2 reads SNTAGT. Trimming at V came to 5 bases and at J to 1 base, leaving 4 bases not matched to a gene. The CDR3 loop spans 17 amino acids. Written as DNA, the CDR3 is TGTGCCAGCAGTAGGACTAGCGGGGGGGCCGGCACAGATACGCAGTATTTT. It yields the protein CASSRTSGGAGTDTQYF.

The CDR3 DNA follows: TGTGCCAGCAGCTTAAGCCCAGGGCCCGCTAACTATGGCTACACCTTC. This gives the protein CASSLSPGPANYGYTF. The J gene is TRBJ1-2, the V gene TRBV7-8; weak D call: TRBD1 (5 bases). The CDR3 totals 16 residues. Germline V gene data show CDR1 as SGHVS and CDR2 as FQNEAQ. V gave up 2 bases and J gave up 0 bases, with 13 bases separating them.

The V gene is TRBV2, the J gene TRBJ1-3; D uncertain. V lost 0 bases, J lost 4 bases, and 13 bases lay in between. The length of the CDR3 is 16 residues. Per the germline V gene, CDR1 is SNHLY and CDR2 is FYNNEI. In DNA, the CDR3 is TGTGCCAGCAGTGAAGCGGTTGCAGTTCTCGGAAACACCATATATTTT. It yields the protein CASSEAVAVLGNTIYF.

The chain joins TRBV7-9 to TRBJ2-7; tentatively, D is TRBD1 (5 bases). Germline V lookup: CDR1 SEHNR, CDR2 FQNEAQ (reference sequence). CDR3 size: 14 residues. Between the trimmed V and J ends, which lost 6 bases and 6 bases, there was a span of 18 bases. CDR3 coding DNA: TGTGCCAGCAGTACGGGCAGGGTGGTTGGCGAGCAGTACTTC. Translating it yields CASSTGRVVGEQYF.

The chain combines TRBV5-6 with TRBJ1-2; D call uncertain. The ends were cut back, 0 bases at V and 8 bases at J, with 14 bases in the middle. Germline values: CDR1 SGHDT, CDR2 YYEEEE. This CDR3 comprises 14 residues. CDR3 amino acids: CASSLVTRVYGYTF. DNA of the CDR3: TGTGCCAGCAGCTTGGTCACTCGCGTGTACGGCTACACCTTC.

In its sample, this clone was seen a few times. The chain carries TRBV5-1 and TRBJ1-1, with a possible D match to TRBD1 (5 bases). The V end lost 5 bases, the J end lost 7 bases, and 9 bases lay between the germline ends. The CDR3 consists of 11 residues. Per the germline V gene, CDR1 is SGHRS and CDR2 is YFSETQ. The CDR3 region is CASRWGLEAFF. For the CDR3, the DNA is TGCGCCAGCAGGTGGGGACTTGAAGCTTTCTTT.

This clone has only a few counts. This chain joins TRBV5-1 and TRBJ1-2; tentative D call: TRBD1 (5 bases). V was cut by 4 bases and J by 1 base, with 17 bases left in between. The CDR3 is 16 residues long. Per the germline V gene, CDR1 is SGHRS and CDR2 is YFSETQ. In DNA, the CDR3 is TGCGCCAGCAGCCAAAAAAATCAGGGTTTTAACTATGGCTACACCTTC. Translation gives CASSQKNQGFNYGYTF.

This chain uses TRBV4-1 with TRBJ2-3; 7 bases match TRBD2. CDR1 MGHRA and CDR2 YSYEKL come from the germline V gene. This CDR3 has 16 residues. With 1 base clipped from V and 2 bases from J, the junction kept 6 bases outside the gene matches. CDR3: CASSQGLGGFTDTQYF. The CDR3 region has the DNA TGCGCCAGCAGCCAAGGATTGGGGGGGTTCACAGATACGCAGTATTTT.

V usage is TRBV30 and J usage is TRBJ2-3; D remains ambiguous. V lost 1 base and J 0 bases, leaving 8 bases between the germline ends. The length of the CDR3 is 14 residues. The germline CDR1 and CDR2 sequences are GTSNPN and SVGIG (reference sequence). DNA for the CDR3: TGTGCCTGGAGTGGAGTACTTAGCACAGATACGCAGTATTTT. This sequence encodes CAWSGVLSTDTQYF.

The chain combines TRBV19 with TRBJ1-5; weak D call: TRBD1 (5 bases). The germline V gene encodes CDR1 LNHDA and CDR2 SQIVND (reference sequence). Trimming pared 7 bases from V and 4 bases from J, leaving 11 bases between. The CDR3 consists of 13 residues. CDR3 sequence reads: CASTGGWNQPQHF. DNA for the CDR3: TGTGCCAGTACCGGGGGTTGGAATCAGCCCCAGCATTTT.

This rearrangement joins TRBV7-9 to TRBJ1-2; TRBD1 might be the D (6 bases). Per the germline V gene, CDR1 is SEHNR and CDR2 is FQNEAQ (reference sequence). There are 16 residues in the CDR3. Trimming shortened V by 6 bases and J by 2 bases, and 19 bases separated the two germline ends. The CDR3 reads CASSSASGHLNYGYTF. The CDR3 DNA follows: TGTGCCAGCAGTTCCGCCTCGGGACACCTGAACTATGGCTACACCTTC.

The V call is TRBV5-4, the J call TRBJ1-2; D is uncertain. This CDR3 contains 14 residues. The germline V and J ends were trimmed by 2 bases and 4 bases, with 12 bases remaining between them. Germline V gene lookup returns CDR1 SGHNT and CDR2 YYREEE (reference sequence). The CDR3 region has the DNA TGTGCCAGCAGCTTCGAGGCGCCGGTCTATGGCTACACCTTC. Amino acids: CASSFEAPVYGYTF.

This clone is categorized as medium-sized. CDR3 protein: CASSEEGTSYEQYF. CDR3 nucleotides: TGTGCCAGCAGTGAAGAAGGGACTTCCTACGAGCAGTACTTC. The chain employs TRBV6-1 and TRBJ2-7; a weak D match, TRBD2 (6 bases). V shed 1 base and J shed 1 base, with 8 bases lying between them. This CDR3 contains 14 residues. Germline assignment: CDR1 MNHNS and CDR2 SASEGT.

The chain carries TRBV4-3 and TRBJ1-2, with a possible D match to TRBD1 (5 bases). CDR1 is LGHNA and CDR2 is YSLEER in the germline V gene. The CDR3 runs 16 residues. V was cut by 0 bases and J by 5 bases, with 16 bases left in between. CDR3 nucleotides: TGCGCCAGCAGCCAAGAGCGGGGGTTACAGATGTATGGCTACACCTTC. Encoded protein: CASSQERGLQMYGYTF.

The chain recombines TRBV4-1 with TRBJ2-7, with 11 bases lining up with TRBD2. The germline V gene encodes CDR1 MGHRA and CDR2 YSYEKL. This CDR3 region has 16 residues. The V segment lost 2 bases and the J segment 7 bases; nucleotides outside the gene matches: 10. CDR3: CASSQSLTSGALEQYF. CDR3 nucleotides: TGCGCCAGCAGCCAATCCTTGACTAGCGGGGCTTTGGAGCAGTACTTC.

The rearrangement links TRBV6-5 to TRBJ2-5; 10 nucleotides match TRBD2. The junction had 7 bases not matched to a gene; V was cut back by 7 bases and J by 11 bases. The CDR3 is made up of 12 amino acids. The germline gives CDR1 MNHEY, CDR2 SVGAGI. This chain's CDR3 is CASTSGGGFQYF. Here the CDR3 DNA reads TGTGCCAGCACTAGCGGGGGCGGCTTTCAGTACTTC.

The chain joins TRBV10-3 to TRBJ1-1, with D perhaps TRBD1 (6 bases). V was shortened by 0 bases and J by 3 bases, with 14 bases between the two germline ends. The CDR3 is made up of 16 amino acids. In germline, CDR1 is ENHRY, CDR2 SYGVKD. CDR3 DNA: TGTGCCATCAGTGAGTCACCGGGACATTCTTACACTGAAGCTTTCTTT. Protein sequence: CAISESPGHSYTEAFF.

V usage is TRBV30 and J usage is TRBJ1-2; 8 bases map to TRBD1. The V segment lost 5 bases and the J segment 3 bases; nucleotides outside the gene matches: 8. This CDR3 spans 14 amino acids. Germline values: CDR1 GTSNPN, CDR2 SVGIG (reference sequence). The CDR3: CAWEPGQGDYGYTF. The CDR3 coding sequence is TGTGCCTGGGAGCCTGGACAGGGAGACTATGGCTACACCTTC.

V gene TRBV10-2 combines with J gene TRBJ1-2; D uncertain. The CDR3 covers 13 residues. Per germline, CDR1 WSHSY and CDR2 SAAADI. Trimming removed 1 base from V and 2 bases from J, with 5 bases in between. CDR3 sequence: CASSEYTNYGYTF. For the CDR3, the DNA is TGCGCCAGCAGTGAGTACACCAACTATGGCTACACCTTC.

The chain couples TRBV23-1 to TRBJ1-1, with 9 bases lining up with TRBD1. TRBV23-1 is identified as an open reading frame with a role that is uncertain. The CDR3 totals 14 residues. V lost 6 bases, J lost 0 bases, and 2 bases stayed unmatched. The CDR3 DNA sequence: TGCGCCAGCAGACAGGGGGCGGTGAACACTGAAGCTTTCTTT. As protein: CASRQGAVNTEAFF.